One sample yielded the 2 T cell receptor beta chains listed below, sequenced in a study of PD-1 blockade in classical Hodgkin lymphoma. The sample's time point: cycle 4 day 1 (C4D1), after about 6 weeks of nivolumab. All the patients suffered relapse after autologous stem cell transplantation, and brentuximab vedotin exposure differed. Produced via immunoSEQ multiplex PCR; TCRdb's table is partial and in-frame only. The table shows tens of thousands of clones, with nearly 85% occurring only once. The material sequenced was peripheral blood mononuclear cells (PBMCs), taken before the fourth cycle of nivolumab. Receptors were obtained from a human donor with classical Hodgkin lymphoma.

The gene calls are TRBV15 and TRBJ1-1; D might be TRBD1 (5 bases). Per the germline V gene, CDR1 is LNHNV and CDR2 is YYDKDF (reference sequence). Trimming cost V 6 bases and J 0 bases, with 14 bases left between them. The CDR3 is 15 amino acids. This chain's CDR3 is CATRWQGGMNTEAFF. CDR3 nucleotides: TGTGCCACCAGGTGGCAGGGCGGGATGAACACTGAAGCTTTCTTT.

Here the CDR3 reads CASSMRASSPPATQYF. The CDR3 DNA is TGTGCCAGTAGTATGCGGGCGTCGTCACCCCCTGCTACGCAGTATTTT. The chain employs TRBV19 and TRBJ2-3, with D possibly matching TRBD2 (5 bases). V lost 3 bases, J lost 8 bases, and 21 bases lay in between. This CDR3 region has 16 residues. The germline V gene encodes CDR1 LNHDA and CDR2 SQIVND (reference sequence).